The next 29 T cell receptor beta chains were all read from a single sample in a study of human T cells and chemical hapten exposure. TCRdb called the RACE reads again in MiXCR, with one record for every CDR3 protein. The sample shows about 40,000 distinct CDR3 sequences, 3.3% of them seen only once. Time point: patch test 2, 6 weeks after DPC sensitization. Described treatment: therapeutic diphenylcyclopropenone sensitization with weekly scalp DPC. The sample here was whole blood, taken in connection with sensitization to the hapten diphenylcyclopropenone (DPC). The source is a man in his forties or fifties with alopecia areata. Some clones in this sample may be carry-over from other donors' samples.

This clonotype was detected ten times or more. The chain links TRBV12-3 or TRBV12-4 to TRBJ2-3, with D maybe TRBD2 (5 bases). CDR3 size: 16 residues. Trimming took 3 bases from V and 4 from J, leaving 17 bases between them. As DNA, the CDR3 is TGTGCCAGCAGTTTCTATCGACTACCTGAGGCAGATACGCAGTATTTT. It encodes CASSFYRLPEADTQYF.

This clonotype was observed at least ten times. The V and J genes are TRBV4-1 and TRBJ2-7; 11 bases fit TRBD2. The CDR3 runs 16 residues. Germline V gene sequence: CDR1 MGHRA, CDR2 YSYEKL. After removal of 3 bases from V and 3 bases from J, the junction contained 7 bases not matched to a gene. CDR3 loop: CASSQETSGTVYEQYF. Written as DNA, the CDR3 is TGCGCCAGCAGCCAGGAGACTAGCGGGACGGTCTACGAGCAGTACTTC.

This clonotype was counted ten times or more. The chain joins TRBV7-9 to TRBJ2-5; no reliable D call. Germline CDR1 reads SEHNR; CDR2 reads FQNEAQ (reference sequence). The CDR3 runs to 16 residues. The V end was cut by 0 bases, the J end by 2 bases, with 13 bases between. The CDR3 loop reads CASSLAFSRTQETQYF. The DNA for the CDR3 is TGTGCCAGCAGCTTAGCGTTCTCCCGAACTCAAGAGACCCAGTACTTC.

This clonotype occurred many times. The chain has TRBV11-2 and TRBJ2-1, with D perhaps TRBD1 (5 bases). The ends were cut back, 5 bases at V and 2 bases at J, with 13 bases in the middle. CDR3 length: 15 residues. Germline CDR1 SGHAT, CDR2 FQNNGV. The CDR3 DNA reads as TGTGCCAGCAGCCAACGCAGGGAACCCTACAATGAGCAGTTCTTC. Translating it yields CASSQRREPYNEQFF.

In its sample, this clonotype was seen many times. The chain combines TRBV7-9 with TRBJ1-5; no firm D call. This CDR3 spans 14 amino acids. V was clipped by 1 base and J by 2 bases, with 6 bases between them. Germline V gives CDR1 SEHNR, CDR2 FQNEAQ (reference sequence). This CDR3 reads CASSLDAGNQPQHF. CDR3 in DNA: TGTGCCAGCAGCTTAGACGCCGGCAATCAGCCCCAGCATTTT. Filled out from reference TRBV7-9 and TRBJ1-5, the complete variable domain reads DTGVSQNPRHKITKRGQNVTFRCDPISEHNRLYWYRQTLGQGPEFLTYFQNEAQLEKSRLLSDRFSAERPKGSFSTLEIQRTEQGDSAMYLCASSLDAGNQPQHFGDGTRLSIL.

In this sample, this clonotype turned up many times. This chain joins TRBV11-2 and TRBJ2-2, with 10 nucleotides matching TRBD2. The CDR3 has 17 residues. V lost 4 bases to trimming and J lost 5 bases; unmatched junction nucleotides: 10. Germline-derived CDR1 and CDR2 are SGHAT and FQNNGV. CDR3 protein: CASSSLAGWGKTGELFF. Written as DNA, the CDR3 is TGTGCCAGCAGCTCACTAGCGGGATGGGGGAAGACCGGGGAGCTGTTTTTT. Using reference TRBV11-2 and TRBJ2-2 for the parts outside the CDR3, the full variable domain is EAGVAQSPRYKIIEKRQSVAFWCNPISGHATLYWYQQILGQGPKLLIQFQNNGVVDDSQLPKDRFSAERLKGVDSTLKIQPAKLEDSAVYLCASSSLAGWGKTGELFFGEGSRLTVL.

This clonotype occurred many times. The chain links TRBV7-2 to TRBJ2-7; possible D gene TRBD2, 5 bases. This CDR3 has 13 amino acids. V lost 0 bases and J lost 4, with 7 bases in between. Germline values: CDR1 SGHTA, CDR2 FQGNSA. The CDR3 loop reads CASSLARGYEQYF. Written as DNA, the CDR3 is TGTGCCAGCAGCTTAGCCCGGGGTTACGAGCAGTACTTC.

This clonotype was counted only a few times. The chain joins TRBV30 to TRBJ2-2; D uncertain. V lost 3 bases and J 4 bases, leaving 3 bases between the germline ends. Germline CDR1 reads GTSNPN; CDR2 reads SVGIG (reference sequence). This CDR3 spans 11 amino acids. CDR3 region: CAWSGTGELFF. For the CDR3, the DNA is TGTGCCTGGAGCGGCACCGGGGAGCTGTTTTTT.

This clonotype was found many times. V gene TRBV28 combines with J gene TRBJ2-4, with TRBD1 matching 7 bases. Unmatched junction bases numbered 10, after V lost 6 bases and J lost 8 bases. Germline V gene lookup returns CDR1 MDHEN and CDR2 SYDVKM. This CDR3 region has 14 residues. This CDR3 is CASSPTGYSDIQYF. The CDR3 nucleotides are TGTGCCAGCAGCCCGACAGGGTATTCCGACATTCAGTACTTC. Complete variable domain (other parts from reference TRBV28 and TRBJ2-4): DVKVTQSSRYLVKRTGEKVFLECVQDMDHENMFWYRQDPGLGLRLIYFSYDVKMKEKGDIPEGYSVSREKKERFSLILESASTNQTSMYLCASSPTGYSDIQYFGAGTRLSVL.

The table lists this clonotype with many counts. The chain recombines TRBV6-2 or TRBV6-3 with TRBJ1-1; unclear D gene. This CDR3 region has 15 residues. Germline lookup yields CDR1 MNHEY and CDR2 SVGEGT. V shed 2 bases and J shed 2 bases, with 12 bases lying between them. The DNA for the CDR3 is TGTGCCAGCAGTTACGGGGAATGGTCAAACACTGAAGCTTTCTTT. It translates to CASSYGEWSNTEAFF.

This clonotype was observed many times. The chain combines TRBV20-1 with TRBJ2-1, with 10 bases lining up with TRBD2. The CDR3 runs 13 residues. Looked up from germline, CDR1 is DFQATT and CDR2 is SNEGSKA (reference sequence). The trim removed 5 bases at V and 9 bases at J, leaving 7 bases unmatched. CDR3 in DNA: TGCAGTGCTGCTAGCGGGAGTAGGCGTGAGCAGTTCTTC. Translation gives CSAASGSRREQFF.

This clonotype was seen ten or more times. This rearrangement joins TRBV10-3 to TRBJ1-3, with D uncertain. Germline V gene sequence: CDR1 ENHRY, CDR2 SYGVKD. Trimming took off 4 bases at V and 0 bases at J, with 7 bases between the two ends. The CDR3 length is 14 residues. This chain's CDR3 is CAISGAVSGNTIYF. CDR3 DNA sequence: TGTGCCATCAGTGGGGCAGTCTCTGGAAACACCATATATTTT.

This clonotype was detected many times. The chain has TRBV14 and TRBJ1-1; unclear D gene. The CDR3 consists of 14 residues. Germline-derived CDR1 and CDR2 are SGHDN and FVKESK. V dropped 3 bases and J dropped 1 base, with 9 bases sitting between them. CDR3 residues: CASSQANQNTEAFF. CDR3 DNA sequence: TGTGCCAGCAGCCAGGCAAATCAGAACACTGAAGCTTTCTTT.

This clonotype was observed at least ten times. This chain connects TRBV6-2 or TRBV6-3 to TRBJ2-1; perhaps D is TRBD1 or TRBD2 (5 bases each). This CDR3 is 16 amino acids long. With 0 bases removed from V and 15 bases from J, the gap between germline ends came to 24 bases. CDR1 and CDR2 from the germline V gene are MNHEY and SVGEGT. The CDR3 loop reads CASSYSGTQGSLLLFF. CDR3 bases: TGTGCCAGCAGTTACTCAGGGACGCAAGGCTCTCTTCTTTTGTTCTTC.

There are a few counts of this clonotype. V is TRBV5-1 and J is TRBJ2-3; a weak D match, TRBD2 (5 bases). Germline V gives CDR1 SGHRS, CDR2 YFSETQ. The length of the CDR3 is 17 residues. Between the trimmed V and J ends, which lost 0 bases and 3 bases, there was a span of 17 bases. CDR3 amino acids: CASSLDIGGPGTDTQYF. The CDR3, as DNA: TGCGCCAGCAGCTTGGATATCGGTGGACCGGGGACAGATACGCAGTATTTT.

At least ten counts were recorded for this clonotype. The chain couples TRBV11-2 to TRBJ2-1, with D maybe TRBD2 (5 bases). The CDR3 extends over 12 amino acids. With 1 base removed from V and 7 bases from J, the gap between germline ends came to 5 bases. Germline CDR1 is SGHAT and CDR2 is FQNNGV. The CDR3 DNA sequence: TGTGCCAGCAGCTTAGCGGGGAATGAGCAGTTCTTC. Translation gives CASSLAGNEQFF.

In its sample, this clonotype was seen many times. The CDR3 nucleotides are TGTGCCAGCAGCTTAAGCCAATATGAGCAGTTCTTC. Translating gives CASSLSQYEQFF. The rearrangement uses TRBV7-9 and TRBJ2-1, with D unclear. This CDR3 comprises 12 residues. Germline V lookup: CDR1 SEHNR, CDR2 FQNEAQ (reference sequence). Trimming shortened V by 2 bases and J by 8 bases, and 7 bases separated the two germline ends.

This clonotype has at least ten counts. This chain uses TRBV7-9 with TRBJ2-1; 10 positions match TRBD2. V lost 5 bases and J lost 0; bases outside the gene matches: 10. The CDR3 covers 18 residues. Germline CDR1 is SEHNR and CDR2 is FQNEAQ (reference sequence). DNA for the CDR3: TGTGCCAGCAGCCCACCGGGACTAGCGAGCTTCTCCTACAATGAGCAGTTCTTC. Its protein is CASSPPGLASFSYNEQFF.

This clonotype was counted at least ten times. V is TRBV6-5 and J is TRBJ2-5; 7 nucleotides line up with TRBD2. J lost 5 bases, V lost 5 bases, and 14 bases had no gene match. CDR3 size: 16 residues. Germline V gene data show CDR1 as MNHEY and CDR2 as SVGAGI. The chain's CDR3 is CASSPGERDGSETQYF. CDR3 coding DNA: TGTGCCAGCAGTCCGGGGGAGCGGGACGGTTCGGAGACCCAGTACTTC.

The table lists this clonotype with many counts. This chain links TRBV11-2 with TRBJ2-3, with D perhaps TRBD2 (5 bases). V dropped 6 bases and J dropped 0 bases, with 13 bases sitting between them. The CDR3 is made up of 15 amino acids. Germline V gene sequence: CDR1 SGHAT, CDR2 FQNNGV. As DNA, the CDR3 is TGTGCCAGCAGTCAACAGCCGGGAAGCACAGATACGCAGTATTTT. Translating it yields CASSQQPGSTDTQYF.

This clonotype appeared many times. The chain has TRBV28 and TRBJ1-1; 8 bases are shared with TRBD1. Germline-derived CDR1 and CDR2 are MDHEN and SYDVKM. V was clipped by 5 bases and J by 2 bases; unmatched bases: 7. The CDR3 consists of 15 residues. The CDR3 nucleotides are TGTGCCAGCAGTCCCGGGGGGACAGGCAACACTGAAGCTTTCTTT. This translates into CASSPGGTGNTEAFF. Together with reference TRBV28 and TRBJ1-1, the CDR3 gives the full variable domain: DVKVTQSSRYLVKRTGEKVFLECVQDMDHENMFWYRQDPGLGLRLIYFSYDVKMKEKGDIPEGYSVSREKKERFSLILESASTNQTSMYLCASSPGGTGNTEAFFGQGTRLTVV.

This clonotype has only a few counts. The rearrangement uses TRBV3-1 and TRBJ2-5; D call uncertain. This CDR3 contains 14 residues. Germline-derived CDR1 and CDR2 are LGHDT and YNNKEL (reference sequence). V lost 1 base to trimming and J lost 7 bases, with 13 bases between them. The CDR3 is CASSQGLSLGTQYF. For the CDR3, the DNA is TGTGCCAGCAGCCAAGGCCTATCCCTCGGGACCCAGTACTTC.

This clonotype was seen at least ten times. V is TRBV2 and J is TRBJ1-3; no definite D call. CDR3 length: 13 residues. CDR1 and CDR2 from the germline V gene are SNHLY and FYNNEI. Trimming pared 10 bases from V and 0 bases from J, leaving 10 bases between. The chain's CDR3 is CATTGDSGNTIYF. The DNA for the CDR3 is TGTGCCACCACCGGGGACTCTGGAAACACCATATATTTT.

This clonotype was counted ten times or more. The rearrangement links TRBV12-5 to TRBJ2-1; D is unclear. Germline CDR1 is LGHNT and CDR2 is FRNRAP. V lost 7 bases, J lost 5 bases, and 12 bases lay in between. The CDR3 is made up of 13 amino acids. DNA of the CDR3: TGTGCTAGTGTCGCCCCCCTCGACAATGAGCAGTTCTTC. It encodes CASVAPLDNEQFF.

This clonotype was picked up many times. The chain combines TRBV5-6 with TRBJ2-7; D call uncertain. This CDR3 has 13 amino acids. Trimming took off 4 bases at V and 0 bases at J, with 8 bases between the two ends. Germline lookup yields CDR1 SGHDT and CDR2 YYEEEE. The CDR3 nucleotides are TGTGCCAGCAGCCCCCCGAGCTCCTACGAGCAGTACTTC. Translating gives CASSPPSSYEQYF. Using reference TRBV5-6 and TRBJ2-7 for the parts outside the CDR3, the full variable domain is DAGVTQSPTHLIKTRGQQVTLRCSPKSGHDTVSWYQQALGQGPQFIFQYYEEEERQRGNFPDRFSGHQFPNYSSELNVNALLLGDSALYLCASSPPSSYEQYFGPGTRLTVT.

At least ten counts were recorded for this clonotype. The chain couples TRBV13 to TRBJ2-4, with D unresolved. The CDR3 extends over 11 amino acids. Trimming pared 5 bases from V and 8 bases from J, leaving 7 bases between. The germline V gene encodes CDR1 PRHDT and CDR2 FYEKMQ (reference sequence). CDR3 sequence: CASSPQYIQYF. For the CDR3, the DNA is TGTGCCAGCAGCCCCCAGTACATTCAGTACTTC.

This clonotype was counted ten times or more. V and J are TRBV12-3 or TRBV12-4 and TRBJ2-7, with 8 bases aligning to TRBD2. J gave up 1 base and V 6 bases, and 2 bases lay outside the gene matches. This CDR3 has 13 residues. Written as DNA, the CDR3 is TGTGCCAGCAGAATAGCGGGGTCCTACGAGCAGTACTTC. This encodes CASRIAGSYEQYF.

This clonotype was detected a few times. The CDR3 protein is CASSQGGGNRYNSPLHF. The CDR3 DNA reads as TGCGCCAGCAGCCAAGGAGGAGGAAACCGCTATAATTCACCCCTCCACTTT. The V gene is TRBV4-3, the J gene TRBJ1-6; D unclear. The CDR3 is 17 residues long. Trimming removed 1 base from V and 3 bases from J, with 13 bases in between. The germline CDR1 and CDR2 sequences are LGHNA and YSLEER.

The table lists this clonotype with many counts. The V gene is TRBV7-9, the J gene TRBJ1-2, with D unclear. Trimming pared 1 base from V and 4 bases from J, leaving 7 bases between. The CDR3 has 13 residues. Germline CDR1 reads SEHNR; CDR2 reads FQNEAQ (reference sequence). In DNA, the CDR3 is TGTGCCAGCAGCTTAGAGGCAAGCTATGGCTACACCTTC. Its translation: CASSLEASYGYTF.